The 29 T cell receptor beta chains given below trace back to one sample, sequenced in a study of shared clonotypes between healthy human individuals (dated by TCRdb to 2018 to 2021). Libraries came from the immunoSEQ multiplex PCR assay. Held by TCRdb, this immuneACCESS table contains in-frame sequences only and omits some clones. Under half of the omission traces to an unresolved V gene where checked; the cause of the rest is unknown. Within this sample are about 2.1 million clones, with around 93% of them counted one time only. The biggest ten clones account for about 1.7% of the sample. CD8 naive samples consisted of CD45RO-negative cells that were positively selected for CCR7, yielding a CD45RA+CCR7+ population without TemRA cells. The sequenced material came from naive CD8+ T cells from PBMCs. The cell subset or site label corresponds to: CD45RA+CCR7+. The receptors shown here come from a man aged 18 to 29 in good health. Some clones in this sample may be carry-over from other donors' samples.

On this clone: The same CDR3 is also encoded by other DNA sequences in this sample. This rearrangement joins TRBV7-9 to TRBJ1-1; D ambiguous. V dropped 0 bases and J dropped 9 bases, with 2 bases sitting between them. Germline-derived CDR1 and CDR2 are SEHNR and FQNEAQ (reference sequence). This CDR3 has 10 residues. The CDR3 DNA sequence: TGTGCCAGCAGCTTAGCCCAAGCTTTCTTT. Protein sequence: CASSLAQAFF.

The count of this clone is one. The CDR3 loop reads CASSGGQGVGNTIYF. The CDR3 bases are TGTGCCAGCAGCGGCGGACAGGGAGTCGGAAACACCATATATTTT. The chain uses TRBV9 and TRBJ1-3, with 8 nucleotides matching TRBD1. The J segment lost 4 bases and the V segment lost 3 bases, leaving 6 bases of the junction unmatched. Germline assignment: CDR1 SGDLS and CDR2 YYNGEE. This CDR3 contains 15 residues.

This chain joins TRBV5-1 and TRBJ2-7; D not resolved. CDR1 SGHRS and CDR2 YFSETQ come from the germline V gene. The germline V and J ends were trimmed by 0 bases and 5 bases, with 15 bases remaining between them. The CDR3 consists of 15 residues. The CDR3 sequence: CASSLEGNFWNEQYF. CDR3 DNA: TGCGCCAGCAGCTTGGAAGGCAATTTTTGGAACGAGCAGTACTTC.

The chain recombines TRBV7-9 with TRBJ2-1; 7 nucleotides line up with TRBD1. V lost 5 bases and J lost 2; bases outside the gene matches: 9. Looked up from germline, CDR1 is SEHNR and CDR2 is FQNEAQ (reference sequence). CDR3 length equals 16 residues. CDR3: CASSAQTGVPYNEQFF. CDR3 coding DNA: TGTGCCAGCAGCGCCCAAACAGGGGTTCCCTACAATGAGCAGTTCTTC. Full variable domain (rest looked up from reference TRBV7-9 and TRBJ2-1): DTGVSQNPRHKITKRGQNVTFRCDPISEHNRLYWYRQTLGQGPEFLTYFQNEAQLEKSRLLSDRFSAERPKGSFSTLEIQRTEQGDSAMYLCASSAQTGVPYNEQFFGPGTRLTVL.

The chain carries TRBV9 and TRBJ2-5; D not resolved. The V gene's germline CDR1 is SGDLS and CDR2 YYNGEE. The CDR3 is 15 residues long. V lost 0 bases to trimming and J lost 0 bases, with 9 bases between them. The DNA of the CDR3 is TGTGCCAGCAGCGTAGCTTCTAGTTACCAAGAGACCCAGTACTTC. Encoded protein: CASSVASSYQETQYF.

The rearrangement links TRBV27 to TRBJ2-2; TRBD2 aligns across 7 bases. The germline CDR1 and CDR2 sequences are MNHEY and SMNVEV (reference sequence). V gave up 7 bases and J gave up 6 bases; unmatched junction bases: 14. The CDR3 contains 16 residues. In nucleotides, the CDR3 is TGTGCCAGCATGACAAGGCGGGAGTCATCAGCCGGGGAGCTGTTTTTT. Translation gives CASMTRRESSAGELFF.

This clone has just a few counts. This sample includes further DNA sequences coding for the same CDR3. The chain combines TRBV11-2 with TRBJ2-7; D not certain. Per the germline V gene, CDR1 is SGHAT and CDR2 is FQNNGV. The V and J ends lost 2 bases and 4 bases respectively, with 3 bases between them. The CDR3 totals 11 residues. The CDR3 coding sequence is TGTGCCAGCAGCTTAAATTACGAGCAGTACTTC. Amino acid sequence: CASSLNYEQYF.

The V and J genes are TRBV4-1 and TRBJ2-1; 8 nucleotides align to TRBD2. Unmatched junction bases numbered 10, after V lost 1 base and J lost 8 bases. CDR1 is MGHRA and CDR2 is YSYEKL in the germline V gene. The CDR3 is made up of 16 amino acids. CDR3 coding DNA: TGCGCCAGCAGCCAAGGCCCCGGACTAGCTGCGGATGAGCAGTTCTTC. This gives the protein CASSQGPGLAADEQFF.

CDR3 sequence reads: CASSLSQSSTNEKLFF. DNA for the CDR3: TGCGCCAGCAGCTTATCCCAGTCATCAACTAATGAAAAACTGTTTTTT. The chain combines TRBV5-1 with TRBJ1-4; D gene unclear. CDR1 is SGHRS, CDR2 YFSETQ, per germline. Trimming removed 2 bases from V and 0 bases from J, with 11 bases in between. The CDR3 sequence is 16 residues long. The full variable domain, its missing parts supplied by reference TRBV5-1 and TRBJ1-4, is KAGVTQTPRYLIKTRGQQVTLSCSPISGHRSVSWYQQTPGQGLQFLFEYFSETQRNKGNFPGRFSGRQFSNSRSEMNVSTLELGDSALYLCASSLSQSSTNEKLFFGSGTQLSVL.

The chain is built from TRBV5-6 and TRBJ2-7; possibly TRBD1 for D (6 bases). V gave up 1 base and J gave up 4 bases, with 12 bases separating them. The CDR3 extends over 14 amino acids. CDR1 and CDR2 from the germline V gene are SGHDT and YYEEEE. CDR3 sequence: CASSLRDIWYEQYF. CDR3 bases: TGTGCCAGCAGCTTGAGGGACATCTGGTACGAGCAGTACTTC.

The rearrangement joins TRBV7-2 to TRBJ2-1, with a weak D call TRBD1 (6 bases). The CDR3 spans 14 residues. The germline V and J ends were trimmed by 6 bases and 9 bases, with 18 bases remaining between them. The germline CDR1 and CDR2 sequences are SGHTA and FQGNSA. CDR3 in amino acids: CASSVTGFAFEQFF. The CDR3 DNA sequence: TGTGCCAGCAGTGTTACAGGGTTCGCGTTTGAGCAGTTCTTC. The variable domain in full, completed from reference TRBV7-2 and TRBJ2-1, reads GAGVSQSPSNKVTEKGKDVELRCDPISGHTALYWYRQSLGQGLEFLIYFQGNSAPDKSGLPSDRFSAERTGGSVSTLTIQRTQQEDSAVYLCASSVTGFAFEQFFGPGTRLTVL.

The J gene is TRBJ1-1, the V gene TRBV2, with TRBD1 as a possible D gene (6 bases). The V and J ends lost 7 bases and 3 bases respectively, with 21 bases between them. The germline CDR1 and CDR2 sequences are SNHLY and FYNNEI. The CDR3 sequence is 16 residues long. The CDR3 reads CASKDVWVTGYTEAFF. The CDR3 DNA reads TGTGCCAGCAAGGATGTGTGGGTAACAGGGTACACTGAAGCTTTCTTT.

The gene calls are TRBV9 and TRBJ2-3; D is ambiguous. CDR1 and CDR2 (germline): SGDLS, YYNGEE. The V end was cut by 4 bases, the J end by 2 bases, with 14 bases between. This CDR3 region has 15 residues. The CDR3: CASSPRPGHTDTQYF. The DNA for the CDR3 is TGTGCCAGCAGCCCCCGGCCGGGCCACACAGATACGCAGTATTTT.

The chain couples TRBV27 to TRBJ1-4; maybe TRBD1 (5 bases). CDR1 and CDR2 from the germline V gene are MNHEY and SMNVEV (reference sequence). CDR3 length: 15 residues. The V end was cut by 3 bases, the J end by 8 bases, with 16 bases between. CDR3: CASSLRRGREEKLFF. CDR3 in DNA: TGTGCCAGCAGTTTGAGGAGGGGCCGGGAGGAAAAACTGTTTTTT.

In this sample, this clone turned up a few times. This rearrangement joins TRBV25-1 to TRBJ1-1; D possibly corresponds to TRBD1 (5 bases). Trimming shortened V by 5 bases and J by 5 bases, and 18 bases separated the two germline ends. The CDR3 runs to 15 residues. The germline V gene has CDR1 MGHDK and CDR2 SYGVNS. CDR3: CASSKMGRMRTEAFF. For the CDR3, the DNA is TGTGCCAGCAGTAAGATGGGACGGATGCGGACTGAAGCTTTCTTT. Supplemented by reference TRBV25-1 and TRBJ1-1, the full variable domain reads EADIYQTPRYLVIGTGKKITLECSQTMGHDKMYWYQQDPGMELHLIHYSYGVNSTEKGDLSSESTVSRIRTEHFPLTLESARPSHTSQYLCASSKMGRMRTEAFFGQGTRLTVV.

J is TRBJ1-2 and V is TRBV5-1; 7 nucleotides align to TRBD1. The trim removed 3 bases at V and 4 bases at J, leaving 9 bases unmatched. The CDR3 length is 15 residues. The germline gives CDR1 SGHRS, CDR2 YFSETQ. For the CDR3, the DNA is TGCGCCAGCAGCTGGGAAACGCGACAGGGCTATGGCTACACCTTC. Its protein product is CASSWETRQGYGYTF. Combining the CDR3 with reference TRBV5-1 and TRBJ1-2 gives the whole variable domain KAGVTQTPRYLIKTRGQQVTLSCSPISGHRSVSWYQQTPGQGLQFLFEYFSETQRNKGNFPGRFSGRQFSNSRSEMNVSTLELGDSALYLCASSWETRQGYGYTFGSGTRLTVV.

The J gene is TRBJ2-5, the V gene TRBV7-9; 7 bases map to TRBD1. The J call may be incorrect, as the DNA end agrees better with TRBJ2-7. Germline V gene sequence: CDR1 SEHNR, CDR2 FQNEAQ (reference sequence). The CDR3 length is 14 residues. Written as DNA, the CDR3 is TGTGCCAGCAGCTTCGACAGGGTCTCCTACGAGCAGTACTTC. It specifies CASSFDRVSYEQYF.

The chain has TRBV6-5 and TRBJ2-5, with 8 bases aligning to TRBD2. CDR3 length equals 16 residues. The V and J ends lost 0 bases and 1 base, in that order; junction bases with no gene match: 4. Germline lookup yields CDR1 MNHEY and CDR2 SVGAGI. This CDR3 reads CASSYSERELQETQYF. The DNA of the CDR3 is TGTGCCAGCAGTTACTCGGAGCGGGAGCTCCAAGAGACCCAGTACTTC.

CDR3 nucleotide sequence: TGTGCCAGCAGTTTAACCGTGACGGACGAGCAGTACTTC. Amino acids: CASSLTVTDEQYF. This chain joins TRBV28 and TRBJ2-7; D not certain. Trimming removed 2 bases from V and 5 bases from J, with 10 bases in between. The CDR3 runs 13 residues. Germline assignment: CDR1 MDHEN and CDR2 SYDVKM. The full variable domain, rest sourced from reference TRBV28 and TRBJ2-7, is DVKVTQSSRYLVKRTGEKVFLECVQDMDHENMFWYRQDPGLGLRLIYFSYDVKMKEKGDIPEGYSVSREKKERFSLILESASTNQTSMYLCASSLTVTDEQYFGPGTRLTVT.

The chain links TRBV6-1 to TRBJ2-1; tentative D call: TRBD2 (5 bases). The V and J ends lost 6 bases and 8 bases respectively, with 14 bases between them. The CDR3 runs 13 residues. Germline V gene data show CDR1 as MNHNS and CDR2 as SASEGT. The CDR3 coding sequence is TGTGCCAGCAGGAGCGGAGCTAGCCATGAGCAGTTCTTC. Protein product: CASRSGASHEQFF.

The rearrangement joins TRBV2 to TRBJ2-2; tentatively, D is TRBD2 (6 bases). V lost 8 bases to trimming and J lost 2 bases, with 21 bases between them. Germline lookup yields CDR1 SNHLY and CDR2 FYNNEI. This CDR3 spans 17 amino acids. The CDR3 spells CASRNGAGTPNTGELFF. The CDR3 bases are TGTGCCAGCCGAAACGGTGCCGGGACTCCAAACACCGGGGAGCTGTTTTTT.

J is TRBJ2-7 and V is TRBV4-1; 10 bases are a match to TRBD2. Germline assignment: CDR1 MGHRA and CDR2 YSYEKL. The V gene end was trimmed by 0 bases and the J gene end by 2 bases; junction bases not matched to a gene: 4. The CDR3 length is 16 residues. The CDR3 DNA reads as TGCGCCAGCAGCCAAGAAAACGGACTAGCGGCCTACGAGCAGTACTTC. Translated, it gives CASSQENGLAAYEQYF.

This CDR3 reads CASSWKAIGSDTQYF. The DNA of the CDR3 is TGTGCCAGCAGCTGGAAGGCGATAGGCTCGGATACGCAGTATTTT. The rearrangement links TRBV7-6 to TRBJ2-3; no definite D call. The CDR3 sequence is 15 residues long. Germline CDR1 SGHVS, CDR2 FNYEAQ. Trimming pared 4 bases from V and 6 bases from J, leaving 17 bases between.

The gene calls are TRBV27 and TRBJ2-2, with 9 bases identical to TRBD1. CDR1 and CDR2 from the germline V gene are MNHEY and SMNVEV (reference sequence). The CDR3 has 17 residues. The V gene end was trimmed by 4 bases and the J gene end by 3 bases; junction bases not matched to a gene: 9. The CDR3 loop is CASSSLRDRVDTGELFF. CDR3 sequence (DNA): TGTGCCAGCAGTTCCCTCCGGGACAGGGTCGACACCGGGGAGCTGTTTTTT.

The chain recombines TRBV10-1 with TRBJ1-1; D gene ambiguous. The CDR3 contains 15 residues. Trimming cost V 4 bases and J 4 bases, with 16 bases left between them. In germline, CDR1 is WNHNN, CDR2 SYGVQD (reference sequence). CDR3 in amino acids: CASSAGFEGSTEAFF. DNA of the CDR3: TGCGCCAGCAGTGCTGGCTTCGAAGGGTCCACTGAAGCTTTCTTT.

This chain uses TRBV29-1 with TRBJ2-7; TRBD2 matches 8 bases. The CDR3 consists of 13 residues. Germline assignment: CDR1 SQVTM and CDR2 ANQGSEA. J was trimmed by 5 bases and V by 6 bases; bases with no gene match: 9. The CDR3 loop is CSVMTGTSDEQYF. Written as DNA, the CDR3 is TGCAGCGTGATGACCGGGACTAGTGACGAGCAGTACTTC.

The rearrangement joins TRBV4-2 to TRBJ2-1; 11 positions agree with TRBD2. V shed 3 bases, J shed 5 bases, and the junction held 9 bases outside the gene matches. CDR1 and CDR2 (germline): LGHNA, YNFKEQ. The CDR3 has 17 amino acids. For the CDR3, the DNA is TGTGCCAGCAGCCAGGTTCCACTAGCGGGAGAAGACAATGAGCAGTTCTTC. Encoded protein: CASSQVPLAGEDNEQFF.

The chain recombines TRBV6-5 with TRBJ2-4, with D possibly TRBD2 on 6 matching bases. Germline CDR1 MNHEY, CDR2 SVGAGI. CDR3 size: 16 residues. V gave up 0 bases and J gave up 8 bases, with 17 bases separating them. CDR3 region: CASSYSSGDLNDIQYF. In DNA, the CDR3 is TGTGCCAGCAGTTACTCCTCGGGGGACTTAAACGACATTCAGTACTTC.

The chain links TRBV25-1 to TRBJ2-7; maybe TRBD2 (6 bases). The CDR3 is made up of 13 amino acids. V was shortened by 3 bases and J by 7 bases, with 13 bases between the two germline ends. In germline, CDR1 is MGHDK, CDR2 SYGVNS. For the CDR3, the DNA is TGTGCCAGCAGTGACAGCCTCCGGGGGGAGCAGTACTTC. This translates into CASSDSLRGEQYF.